Below are 23 T cell receptor beta chains sequenced from a single sample in a study of brain T cells in children with intractable seizures. Assay: immunoSEQ multiplex PCR; the TCRdb copy retains only in-frame clones and omits some. The data contain 62,000 or so clones, roughly 95% of them singletons. Sequences were derived from peripheral blood, sampled at surgery. Source of these receptors: a boy younger than two with focal cortical dysplasia and intractable seizures.

The V gene is TRBV19, the J gene TRBJ2-1; TRBD1 matches at 9 bases. The V gene end was trimmed by 3 bases and the J gene end by 9 bases; junction bases not matched to a gene: 3. Germline V gene lookup returns CDR1 LNHDA and CDR2 SQIVND (reference sequence). CDR3 length: 13 residues. As DNA, the CDR3 is TGTGCCAGTAGTATCGACAGGGGGTTTGAGCAGTTCTTC. Protein product: CASSIDRGFEQFF.

The V gene is TRBV3-1 (or the pseudogene TRBV3-2), the J gene TRBJ2-3; D gene uncertain. The CDR3 is 16 residues long. Germline CDR1 is LGHDT and CDR2 is YNNKEL (reference sequence). Trimming stripped 4 bases from V and 3 bases from J, with 17 bases between. The CDR3 DNA reads as TGTGCCAGCAGCCGTGTTCTGGTTAGAGGAACAGATACGCAGTATTTT. Protein: CASSRVLVRGTDTQYF.

The chain carries TRBV5-4 and TRBJ2-4, with a tentative D call TRBD1 (5 bases). The germline V gene has CDR1 SGHNT and CDR2 YYREEE (reference sequence). CDR3 size: 14 residues. V was pared by 0 bases and J by 1 base, with 5 bases between. DNA of the CDR3: TGTGCCAGCAGCTTGGACAGGGCCAAAAACATTCAGTACTTC. This codes for CASSLDRAKNIQYF.

This clone was found a few times. The CDR3 DNA reads TGTGCCAGCAGCTTTAGGGCAGGCAGTTCACCCCTCCACTTT. Protein: CASSFRAGSSPLHF. V is TRBV7-2 and J is TRBJ1-6; D gene uncertain. In germline, CDR1 is SGHTA, CDR2 FQGNSA. The CDR3 covers 14 residues. V gave up 3 bases and J gave up 9 bases, with 12 bases separating them.

This chain links TRBV7-2 with TRBJ2-1, with a possible D match to TRBD2 (6 bases). Germline V lookup: CDR1 SGHTA, CDR2 FQGNSA. Deletions cut 3 bases from V and 9 bases from J, with 15 bases between. The CDR3 spans 14 residues. CDR3 sequence (DNA): TGTGCCAGCAGCTTGTCCGGGACTCAGAGTGAGCAGTTCTTC. Protein product: CASSLSGTQSEQFF. The whole variable domain, filled in from reference TRBV7-2 and TRBJ2-1, reads GAGVSQSPSNKVTEKGKDVELRCDPISGHTALYWYRQSLGQGLEFLIYFQGNSAPDKSGLPSDRFSAERTGGSVSTLTIQRTQQEDSAVYLCASSLSGTQSEQFFGPGTRLTVL.

This chain connects TRBV3-1 (or the pseudogene TRBV3-2) to TRBJ2-5; 12 bases align to TRBD2. Germline V lookup: CDR1 LGHDT, CDR2 YNNKEL (reference sequence). The CDR3 runs to 16 residues. With V trimmed by 3 bases and J by 6 bases, 8 bases remained unmatched. The CDR3: CASSQALAGGLKTQYF. The CDR3 DNA is TGTGCCAGCAGCCAGGCACTAGCGGGGGGATTGAAGACCCAGTACTTC.

In this sample, this clone turned up a few times. This chain joins TRBV5-4 and TRBJ2-1; D might be TRBD2 (5 bases). This CDR3 region has 13 residues. The germline CDR1 and CDR2 sequences are SGHNT and YYREEE (reference sequence). V shed 0 bases and J shed 9 bases, with 10 bases lying between them. The CDR3: CASSLVGRGEQFF. The CDR3 DNA reads as TGTGCCAGCAGCTTGGTGGGTCGGGGTGAGCAGTTCTTC.

V is TRBV5-8 and J is TRBJ2-7; D is tentatively TRBD1 or TRBD2 (5 bases each). The CDR3 is 14 amino acids. Trimming removed 9 bases at V and 3 bases at J, with 19 bases between. Germline-derived CDR1 and CDR2 are SGHTS and YDEGEE. CDR3 in DNA: TGTGCCACAAAGGGACCGGTCTTCATCTACGAGCAGTACTTC. Protein sequence: CATKGPVFIYEQYF.

The chain employs TRBV15 and TRBJ2-3; maybe TRBD1 (6 bases). CDR3 length equals 17 residues. V was pared by 2 bases and J by 2 bases, with 17 bases between. CDR1 LNHNV and CDR2 YYDKDF come from the germline V gene (reference sequence). CDR3 coding DNA: TGTGCCACCAGCAGACCGTTTACAGGGCTGAACACAGATACGCAGTATTTT. It codes for CATSRPFTGLNTDTQYF.

The chain couples TRBV7-9 to TRBJ2-7; either TRBD1 or TRBD2 may supply D (5 bases each). V gave up 3 bases and J gave up 2 bases, with 14 bases separating them. The CDR3 extends over 15 amino acids. Per the germline V gene, CDR1 is SEHNR and CDR2 is FQNEAQ (reference sequence). This CDR3 is CASSLGTAGTYEQYF. CDR3 nucleotide sequence: TGTGCCAGCAGCTTGGGGACGGCCGGGACCTACGAGCAGTACTTC.

CDR3 DNA: TGTGCCAGCAGCCAAGGAGCGGGGAACCAAGAGACCCAGTACTTC. It encodes CASSQGAGNQETQYF. The chain has TRBV3-1 (or the pseudogene TRBV3-2) and TRBJ2-5; 7 positions match TRBD2. V lost 1 base, J lost 0 bases, and 2 bases stayed unmatched. The CDR3 runs to 15 residues. Germline V gives CDR1 LGHDT, CDR2 YNNKEL (reference sequence).

This chain uses TRBV14 with TRBJ1-2; a possible D gene is TRBD1 (6 bases). Germline V gene sequence: CDR1 SGHDN, CDR2 FVKESK. The CDR3 sequence is 14 residues long. V was cut by 4 bases and J by 8 bases, with 17 bases left in between. CDR3 sequence: CASSLSHGTSGYTF. Here the CDR3 DNA reads TGTGCCAGCAGCCTAAGCCACGGGACATCCGGCTACACCTTC.

The V and J genes are TRBV10-3 and TRBJ1-5; D gene ambiguous. The CDR3 spans 13 residues. The ends were cut back, 5 bases at V and 0 bases at J, with 5 bases in the middle. Germline assignment: CDR1 ENHRY and CDR2 SYGVKD. CDR3 coding DNA: TGTGCCATCAGTTTTGATAGCAATCAGCCCCAGCATTTT. This codes for CAISFDSNQPQHF.

The rearrangement links TRBV5-4 to TRBJ2-1, with a possible D match to TRBD2 (6 bases). This CDR3 is 14 amino acids long. The V end was cut by 2 bases, the J end by 4 bases, with 10 bases between. Germline CDR1 and CDR2: SGHNT and YYREEE (reference sequence). Here the CDR3 reads CASSFGGSYNEQFF. The CDR3 nucleotides are TGTGCCAGCAGCTTCGGGGGATCGTACAATGAGCAGTTCTTC.

This clone appeared a few times. This rearrangement joins TRBV6-2 or TRBV6-3 to TRBJ2-7, with D maybe TRBD1 (6 bases). Trimming left V 2 bases short and J 2 bases short, with 22 bases between. CDR3 length: 18 residues. The germline CDR1 and CDR2 sequences are MNHEY and SVGEGT. The CDR3 coding sequence is TGTGCCAGCAGTTACCCCGCCAGACAGGCCGGTAATCCCTACGAGCAGTACTTC. It specifies CASSYPARQAGNPYEQYF.

This chain joins TRBV18 and TRBJ1-4; TRBD1 aligns across 7 bases. CDR3 length: 14 residues. Germline V gene data show CDR1 as KGHSH and CDR2 as LQKENI. Trimming removed 5 bases from V and 0 bases from J; junction bases left unmatched: 0. DNA for the CDR3: TGTGCCAGCTCAGGGACAGCAACTAATGAAAAACTGTTTTTT. Protein product: CASSGTATNEKLFF.

The V call is TRBV28, the J call TRBJ2-6, with D perhaps matching TRBD2 (6 bases). V lost 7 bases and J 3 bases, leaving 10 bases between the germline ends. The CDR3 is 14 residues long. Germline V gene sequence: CDR1 MDHEN, CDR2 SYDVKM. The CDR3, as DNA: TGTGCCAGCACCACCGGGGGTGGGGCCAACGTCCTGACTTTC. The encoded protein is CASTTGGGANVLTF.

V is TRBV5-1 and J is TRBJ2-2, with 10 bases fitting TRBD1. CDR3 length: 16 residues. The germline gives CDR1 SGHRS, CDR2 YFSETQ. V dropped 3 bases and J dropped 0; count of bases not matched to a gene: 2. The CDR3 loop reads CASSWTGGTNTGELFF. In nucleotides, the CDR3 is TGCGCCAGCAGCTGGACAGGGGGAACGAACACCGGGGAGCTGTTTTTT.

V gene TRBV19 combines with J gene TRBJ2-5; D is possibly TRBD1 or TRBD2 (5 bases each). With 6 bases removed from V and 2 bases from J, the gap between germline ends came to 16 bases. The V gene's germline CDR1 is LNHDA and CDR2 SQIVND (reference sequence). The CDR3 runs 15 residues. As DNA, the CDR3 is TGTGCCAGTAGATCTCAGGGACGGCAACAAGAGACCCAGTACTTC. Translating gives CASRSQGRQQETQYF.

The genes are TRBV7-5 and TRBJ2-7. TRBV7-5 is a recognized pseudogene. The CDR3 totals 20 residues. CDR3 amino acids: CVRSLARTAQGRSGYYEQYF. The DNA of the CDR3 is TGTGTCAGAAGCTTAGCCCGGACAGCCCAAGGACGTAGCGGATACTACGAGCAGTACTTC.

There are a few counts of this clone. V usage is TRBV18 and J usage is TRBJ1-5, with D possibly being TRBD1 (5 bases). CDR3 length: 15 residues. CDR1 and CDR2 from the germline V gene are KGHSH and LQKENI. The ends were cut back, 1 base at V and 4 bases at J, with 11 bases in the middle. The CDR3 sequence: CASSPRGGSNQPQHF. For the CDR3, the DNA is TGTGCCAGCTCACCACGTGGGGGGAGTAATCAGCCCCAGCATTTT.

This clone was picked up one time. The chain joins TRBV7-8 to TRBJ1-6; no clear D. CDR1 and CDR2 (germline): SGHVS, FQNEAQ. Trimming stripped 0 bases from V and 7 bases from J, with 22 bases between. The CDR3 contains 19 residues. For the CDR3, the DNA is TGTGCCAGCAGCTTAGCGAGGGTGGGTGAATCCGCGGGGAATTCACCCCTCCACTTT. It translates to CASSLARVGESAGNSPLHF.

This clone was recorded once. The CDR3: CATSDFGTGKLFF. The DNA of the CDR3 is TGTGCCACCAGTGATTTTGGGACAGGCAAACTGTTTTTT. The chain links TRBV24-1 to TRBJ1-4; TRBD1 matches 8 bases. Germline V gene lookup returns CDR1 KGHDR and CDR2 SFDVKD. Germline trimming cut 1 base from V and 11 bases from J; bases unmatched to any gene: 2. This CDR3 contains 13 residues.